Described below is a single TCR beta chain sequence and its context. The target antigen is unknown. The sample originates from a study of OX40 agonist ivuxolimab in advanced cancers. Study-wide background: Three patients got partial responses; one had hepatocellular carcinoma and two had cutaneous melanoma. Study conclusions and caveats: Dose levels from 0.1 to 3.0 mg/kg saw CD4+ and CD8+ blood T cells expand clonally by week 6. Part of the nonresponder group also had normalized T-cell clonal expansion that was low.

This CDR3 has 18 residues. CDR1 SGDLS and CDR2 YYNGEE come from the germline V gene. V was trimmed by 3 bases and J by 7 bases, leaving 26 bases between them. Method: immunoSEQ multiplex PCR; TCRdb's copy keeps in-frame clones and lacks some. This sample has 25,000 to 35,000 clones, with about four fifths found just once. Sequenced here: CD4+ or CD8+ T cells sorted from blood, sampled in a trial of the OX40 agonist ivuxolimab. This clonotype originated in an adult with an advanced solid tumor such as melanoma, head and neck, liver or kidney cancer. The rearrangement links TRBV9 to TRBJ2-1, with a possible D match to TRBD2 (5 bases). CDR3 residues: CASSDPLDSERPTNEQFF. The CDR3 DNA follows: TGTGCCAGCAGCGACCCCCTCGATAGCGAACGGCCTACTAATGAGCAGTTCTTC.